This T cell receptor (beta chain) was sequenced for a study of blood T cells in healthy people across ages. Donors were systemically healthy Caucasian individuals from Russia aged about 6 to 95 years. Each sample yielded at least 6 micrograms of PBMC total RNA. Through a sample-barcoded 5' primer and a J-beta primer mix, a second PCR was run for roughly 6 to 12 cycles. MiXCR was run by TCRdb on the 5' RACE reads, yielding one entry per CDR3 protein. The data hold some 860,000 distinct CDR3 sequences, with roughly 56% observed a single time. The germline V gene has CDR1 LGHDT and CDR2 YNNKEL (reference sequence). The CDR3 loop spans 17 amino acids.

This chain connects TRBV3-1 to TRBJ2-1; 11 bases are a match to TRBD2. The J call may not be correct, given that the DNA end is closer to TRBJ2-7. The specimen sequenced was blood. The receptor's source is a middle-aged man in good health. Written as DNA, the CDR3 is TGTGCCAGCAGCCACACTAGCGGGGGACCCTCCTACAATGAGCAGTACTTC. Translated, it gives CASSHTSGGPSYNEQYF.